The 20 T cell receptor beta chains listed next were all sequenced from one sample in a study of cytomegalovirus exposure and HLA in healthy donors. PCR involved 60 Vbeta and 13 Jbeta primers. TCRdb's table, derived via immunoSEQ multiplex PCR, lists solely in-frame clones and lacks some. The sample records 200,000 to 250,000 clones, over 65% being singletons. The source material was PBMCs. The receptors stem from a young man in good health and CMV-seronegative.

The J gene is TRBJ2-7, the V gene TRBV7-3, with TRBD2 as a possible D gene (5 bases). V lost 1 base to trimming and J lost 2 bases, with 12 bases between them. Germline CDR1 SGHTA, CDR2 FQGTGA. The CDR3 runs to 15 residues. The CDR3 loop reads CASSLRSGKAYEQYF. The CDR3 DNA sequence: TGTGCCAGCAGCTTAAGATCGGGGAAAGCCTACGAGCAGTACTTC.

Here the CDR3 DNA reads TGCGCCAGCAGCCCCAGGGGACAGGGTCTGGGCTATGGCTACACCTTC. Translation: CASSPRGQGLGYGYTF. The gene calls are TRBV5-1 and TRBJ1-2; TRBD1 matches at 9 bases. Germline values: CDR1 SGHRS, CDR2 YFSETQ. The V gene end was trimmed by 4 bases and the J gene end by 4 bases; junction bases not matched to a gene: 11. The CDR3 runs to 16 residues.

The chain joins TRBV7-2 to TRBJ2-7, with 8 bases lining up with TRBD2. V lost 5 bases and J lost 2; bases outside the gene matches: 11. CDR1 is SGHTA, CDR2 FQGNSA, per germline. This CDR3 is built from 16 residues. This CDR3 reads CASSRGGTRGAYEQYF. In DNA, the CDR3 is TGTGCCAGCAGCCGAGGGGGGACTAGAGGTGCCTACGAGCAGTACTTC.

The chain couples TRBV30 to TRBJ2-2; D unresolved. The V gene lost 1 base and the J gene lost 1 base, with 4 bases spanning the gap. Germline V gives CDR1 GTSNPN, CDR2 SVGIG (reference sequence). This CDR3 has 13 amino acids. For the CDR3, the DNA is TGTGCCTGGAGTGACTGGAACACCGGGGAGCTGTTTTTT. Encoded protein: CAWSDWNTGELFF.

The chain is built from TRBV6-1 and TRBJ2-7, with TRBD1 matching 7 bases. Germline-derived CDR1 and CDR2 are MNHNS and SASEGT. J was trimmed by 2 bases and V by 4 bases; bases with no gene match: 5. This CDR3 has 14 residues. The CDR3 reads CASSVQQGAYEQYF. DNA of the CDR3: TGTGCCAGCAGTGTACAGCAGGGGGCCTACGAGCAGTACTTC.

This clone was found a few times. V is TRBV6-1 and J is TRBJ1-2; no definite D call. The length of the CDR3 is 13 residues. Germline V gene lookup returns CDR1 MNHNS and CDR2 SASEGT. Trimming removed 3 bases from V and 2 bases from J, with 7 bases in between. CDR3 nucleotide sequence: TGTGCCAGCAGTGACAGGCGAAACTATGGCTACACCTTC. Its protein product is CASSDRRNYGYTF.

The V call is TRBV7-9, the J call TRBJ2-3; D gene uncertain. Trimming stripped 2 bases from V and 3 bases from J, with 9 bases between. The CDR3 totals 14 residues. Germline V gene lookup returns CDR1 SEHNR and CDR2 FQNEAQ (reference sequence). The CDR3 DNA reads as TGTGCCAGCAGCTTACTAGGCCATACAGATACGCAGTATTTT. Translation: CASSLLGHTDTQYF.

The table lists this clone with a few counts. The DNA of the CDR3 is TGTGCCAGCACGGACAGGGCTGGGGGGCAGCCCCAGCATTTT. Translated: CASTDRAGGQPQHF. The chain recombines TRBV19 with TRBJ1-5; 8 nucleotides align to TRBD1. V lost 9 bases to trimming and J lost 7 bases; unmatched junction nucleotides: 11. This CDR3 spans 14 amino acids. From germline, CDR1 is LNHDA and CDR2 SQIVND (reference sequence).

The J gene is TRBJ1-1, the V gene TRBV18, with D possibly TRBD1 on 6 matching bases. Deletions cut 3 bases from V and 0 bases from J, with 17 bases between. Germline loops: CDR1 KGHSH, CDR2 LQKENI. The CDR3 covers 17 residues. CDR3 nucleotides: TGTGCCAGCTCACCCGGACAGCGGGGTCCTATGAACACTGAAGCTTTCTTT. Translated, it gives CASSPGQRGPMNTEAFF.

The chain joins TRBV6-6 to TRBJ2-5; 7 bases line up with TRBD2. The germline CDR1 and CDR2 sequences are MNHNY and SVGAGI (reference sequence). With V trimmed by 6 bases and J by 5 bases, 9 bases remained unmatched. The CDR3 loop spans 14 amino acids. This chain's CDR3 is CASSAREPRETQYF. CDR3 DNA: TGTGCCAGCAGCGCGCGGGAGCCCCGGGAGACCCAGTACTTC.

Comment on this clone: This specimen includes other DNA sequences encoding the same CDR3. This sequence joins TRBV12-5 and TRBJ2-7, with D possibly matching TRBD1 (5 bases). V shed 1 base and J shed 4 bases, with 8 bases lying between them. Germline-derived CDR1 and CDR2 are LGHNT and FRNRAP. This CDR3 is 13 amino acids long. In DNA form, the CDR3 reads TGTGCTAGTGGTTTGGACCAGGGTTACGAGCAGTACTTC. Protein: CASGLDQGYEQYF.

The CDR3 DNA follows: TGTGCCACCAGCAGACAGGGCTACGAGCAGTACTTC. Its protein product is CATSRQGYEQYF. This rearrangement joins TRBV15 to TRBJ2-7, with D perhaps matching TRBD1 (5 bases). This CDR3 spans 12 amino acids. With 2 bases removed from V and 3 bases from J, the gap between germline ends came to 5 bases. Germline V CDR1 and CDR2: LNHNV, YYDKDF (reference sequence).

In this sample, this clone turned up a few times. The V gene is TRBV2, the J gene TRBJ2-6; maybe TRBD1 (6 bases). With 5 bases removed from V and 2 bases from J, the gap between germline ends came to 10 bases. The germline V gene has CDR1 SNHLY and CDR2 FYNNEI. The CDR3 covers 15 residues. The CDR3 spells CASSINRAGANVLTF. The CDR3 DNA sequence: TGTGCCAGCAGTATTAACAGGGCTGGGGCCAACGTCCTGACTTTC.

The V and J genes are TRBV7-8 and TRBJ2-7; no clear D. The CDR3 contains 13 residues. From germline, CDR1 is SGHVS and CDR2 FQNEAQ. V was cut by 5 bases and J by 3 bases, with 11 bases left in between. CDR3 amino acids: CASSPIEVYEQYF. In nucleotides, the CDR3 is TGTGCCAGCAGCCCAATAGAGGTCTACGAGCAGTACTTC.

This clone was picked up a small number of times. The CDR3 loop is CASSQDGAGGASGYTF. The CDR3 DNA reads TGTGCCAGCAGCCAAGATGGGGCAGGGGGCGCATCTGGCTACACCTTC. The V gene is TRBV4-2, the J gene TRBJ1-2; 8 nucleotides line up with TRBD1. Germline-derived CDR1 and CDR2 are LGHNA and YNFKEQ. J lost 7 bases, V lost 0 bases, and 10 bases had no gene match. The CDR3 runs to 16 residues.

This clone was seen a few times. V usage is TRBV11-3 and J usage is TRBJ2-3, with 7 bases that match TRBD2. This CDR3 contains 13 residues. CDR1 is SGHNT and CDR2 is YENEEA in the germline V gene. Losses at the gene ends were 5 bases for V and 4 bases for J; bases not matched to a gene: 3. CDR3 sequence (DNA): TGTGCCAGCAGCCTTCGGGAGGCAGATACGCAGTATTTT. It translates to CASSLREADTQYF.

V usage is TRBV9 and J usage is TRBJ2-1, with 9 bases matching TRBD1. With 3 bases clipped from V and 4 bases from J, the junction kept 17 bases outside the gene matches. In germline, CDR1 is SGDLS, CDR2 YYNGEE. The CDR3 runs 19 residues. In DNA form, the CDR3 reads TGTGCCAGCAGCGCACAACCCGGGACAGGGCAACGATTATACAATGAGCAGTTCTTC. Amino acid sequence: CASSAQPGTGQRLYNEQFF.

CDR3 in amino acids: CASSADRDPGYTF. CDR3 nucleotides: TGTGCCAGTAGTGCCGACAGGGACCCTGGCTACACCTTC. This chain uses TRBV19 with TRBJ1-2; 7 bases map to TRBD1. J gave up 7 bases and V 5 bases, and 7 bases lay outside the gene matches. The CDR3 is 13 amino acids. Germline V gene sequence: CDR1 LNHDA, CDR2 SQIVND (reference sequence).

CDR3 region: CASSRGRVLEEQYF. In DNA form, the CDR3 reads TGTGCCAGCAGTCGCGGCAGGGTTTTGGAAGAGCAGTACTTC. The chain recombines TRBV28 with TRBJ2-5; D is perhaps TRBD1 (5 bases). V gave up 5 bases and J gave up 11 bases, with 21 bases separating them. The V gene's germline CDR1 is MDHEN and CDR2 SYDVKM. The CDR3 covers 14 residues.

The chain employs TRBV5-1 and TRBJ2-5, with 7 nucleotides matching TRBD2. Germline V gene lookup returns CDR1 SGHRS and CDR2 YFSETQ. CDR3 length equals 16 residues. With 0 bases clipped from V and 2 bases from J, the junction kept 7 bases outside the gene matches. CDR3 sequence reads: CASSLGEGGIQETQYF. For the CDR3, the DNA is TGCGCCAGCAGCTTGGGTGAGGGAGGGATTCAAGAGACCCAGTACTTC.